Listed below are T cell receptor beta chains from one sample, sequenced in a study of T-cell reconstitution after alpha-beta-depleted transplantation in children. Each CDR3 protein gets one entry after TCRdb re-called the PCR reads with MiXCR. Here the sample spans roughly 670,000 distinct CDR3 sequences, around 12% being singletons. The input for sequencing was PBMCs, taken before TCRalphabeta/CD19-depleted stem cell transplant. Receptors were obtained from a girl under 10 years old with congenital amegakaryocytic thrombocytopenia, due to receive a stem cell transplant. CDR3s include the opening cysteine and the closing phenylalanine or tryptophan. The order of the fields is D gene, clone size, V gene, J gene, CDR3 DNA, CDR3 protein. D genes are given only for firm matches. Rows give clone size only sometimes, using once, few, many, or a class for an expanded clone.

>TRBD2|many|TRBV7-2|TRBJ2-5
TGTGCCAGCAGCTTAGGCGCTAGCGGGAGATATGAGACCCAGTACTTC
CASSLGASGRYETQYF
>-|-|TRBV7-2|TRBJ1-1
TGTGCCAGCAGCTCGCACGGCCCCCCGGGTGAAGCTTTCTTT
CASSSHGPPGEAFF
>-|many|TRBV25-1|TRBJ2-1
TGTGCCAGCAGTGATCGTCCGACGACGGGATGGCACAATGAGCAGTTCTTC
CASSDRPTTGWHNEQFF
>-|many|TRBV21-1|TRBJ1-2
TGTGCCAGCAGCAAAGGGGGGACAAACTATGGCTACACCTTC
CASSKGGTNYGYTF
>TRBD2|many|TRBV20-1|TRBJ2-1
TGCAGTGCTAGATCCACTCGGACTAGCGGGAGAAATGAGCAGTTCTTC
CSARSTRTSGRNEQFF
>TRBD1|many|TRBV6-5|TRBJ2-2
TGTGCCAGCAGTTCGACAGGGGCGAGCACCGGGGAGCTGTTTTTT
CASSSTGASTGELFF
>-|few|TRBV18|TRBJ2-1
TGTGCCAGCTACTACCCGCGTTACAATGAGCAGTTCTTC
CASYYPRYNEQFF
>-|few|TRBV5-1|TRBJ2-3
TGCGCCAGCAGCTTGGCGAGGAGTATCGCCGATACGCAGTATTTT
CASSLARSIADTQYF
>-|-|TRBV28|TRBJ2-6
TGTGCCAGCAAGGAGGATCCATCTGGGGCCAACGTCCTGACTTTC
CASKEDPSGANVLTF
>-|-|TRBV5-1|TRBJ2-1
TGCGCCAGCAGCTTGGTGGTAGGACGGAGTGAGCAGTTCTTC
CASSLVVGRSEQFF
>TRBD2|-|TRBV7-8|TRBJ2-1
TGTGCCAGCAGCTCAACCGGAGGACTAGCGGTTTACAATGAGCAGTTCTTC
CASSSTGGLAVYNEQFF
>-|many|TRBV6-4|TRBJ1-5
TGTGCCAGCACTCGCCATTATAGCAATCAGCCCCAGCATTTT
CASTRHYSNQPQHF
>TRBD2|-|TRBV30|TRBJ2-7
TGTGCCTGGAGAATCAGGCGGCTAGCGGGACAGTCCTACGAGCAGTACTTC
CAWRIRRLAGQSYEQYF
>-|-|TRBV20-1|TRBJ1-1
TGCAGTGCTAGACGCTTGGGGGGCACTGAAGCTTTCTTT
CSARRLGGTEAFF
>-|-|TRBV10-3|TRBJ1-2
TGTGCCATCAGTGAGCGGGGCTCCTCGGAGGGCTACACCTTC
CAISERGSSEGYTF
>-|many|TRBV5-1|TRBJ2-7
TGCGCCAGCAGCGCGTCACTCTACGAGCAGTACTTC
CASSASLYEQYF
>-|-|TRBV7-9|TRBJ2-1
TGTGCCAGCAGCTTATTCGACAGAGATTACAATGAGCAGTTCTTC
CASSLFDRDYNEQFF
>-|many|TRBV2|TRBJ2-7
TGTGCCATTAGGGACGGCTCCTACGAGCAGTACTTC
CAIRDGSYEQYF
>TRBD1|-|TRBV7-9|TRBJ1-5
TGTGCCAGCAGCGATACAGGGGCCCCTTGGCAGCCCCAGCATTTT
CASSDTGAPWQPQHF
>TRBD2|-|TRBV5-1|TRBJ2-5
TGCGCCAGCAGCCAACTAGCGGCAGCAGGGGAGACCCAGTACTTC
CASSQLAAAGETQYF
>-|many|TRBV20-1|TRBJ2-6
TGCAGTGCTACGGTCCTCTCTGGGGCCAACGTCCTGACTTTC
CSATVLSGANVLTF
>-|once|TRBV7-8|TRBJ2-7
TGTGCCAGCAGCCCCTTTCTCTTAACCTACGAGCAGTACTTC
CASSPFLLTYEQYF
>-|few|TRBV6-5|TRBJ1-3
TGTGCCAGCAGTTCTAACCGAGGGCCCGGAAACACCATATATTTT
CASSSNRGPGNTIYF
>TRBD1|medium-sized|TRBV20-1|TRBJ2-7
TGCAGTGCTAGACAGGGGGCCGACGAGCAGTACTTC
CSARQGADEQYF
>-|few|TRBV5-1|TRBJ2-1
TGCGCCAGCAGCTTGTTTGAGCCTCGGGGATCTTCTGAGCAGTTCTTC
CASSLFEPRGSSEQFF
>-|-|TRBV20-1|TRBJ2-5
TGCAGTGCTAGAGATCCATACGCGCCGATCGGTCCGAAAGAGACCCAGTACTTC
CSARDPYAPIGPKETQYF
>-|-|TRBV3-1|TRBJ2-3
TGTGCCAGCAGTACCGCGGGTTCCACAGATACGCAGTATTTT
CASSTAGSTDTQYF
>-|many|TRBV5-1|TRBJ1-2
TGCGCCAGCAGACTCGACTATAACTATGGCTACACCTTC
CASRLDYNYGYTF
>-|-|TRBV7-9|TRBJ2-3
TGTGCCAGCAGCTTAGTCTCGACCGGAGATACGCAGTATTTT
CASSLVSTGDTQYF
>-|few|TRBV7-8|TRBJ2-7
TGTGCCAGCAGCGCGCGACTGGGGTCCTACGAGCAGTACTTC
CASSARLGSYEQYF
>-|many|TRBV9|TRBJ2-1
TGTGCCAGCAGCGTAGGACCACTGGACTCCCCGATCTTC
CASSVGPLDSPIF
>TRBD2|many|TRBV20-1|TRBJ2-1
TGCAGTGCTGCCCGAGGGACTATAAACAATGAGCAGTTCTTC
CSAARGTINNEQFF
>-|-|TRBV7-3|TRBJ2-3
TGTGCCAGCAGCTCCCCCGGCCAGGATACGCAGTATTTT
CASSSPGQDTQYF
>-|many|TRBV5-1|TRBJ1-2
TGCGCCAGCAGCTCACAACCTACAGGGAACCATGGCTACACCTTC
CASSSQPTGNHGYTF
>-|few|TRBV5-1|TRBJ2-5
TGCGCCAGCAGCCCAACCAACGGTGGGACCCAGTACTTC
CASSPTNGGTQYF
>TRBD2|many|TRBV7-6|TRBJ2-1
TGTGCCAGCAGCTTTAGACAAAGGGACCTAGCGGGAGGAAGCAATGAGCAGTTCTTC
CASSFRQRDLAGGSNEQFF
>TRBD2|many|TRBV20-1|TRBJ2-1
TGCAGTGCTACCCTTCGGCTACTAGCGCTGAATGAGCAGTTCTTC
CSATLRLLALNEQFF
>-|-|TRBV5-1|TRBJ2-7
TGCGCCAGCAGCTTGGGGTCCGGGCCCGGGTACGAGCAGTACTTC
CASSLGSGPGYEQYF
>-|many|TRBV20-1|TRBJ2-1
TGCAGTGCTAGAGTCTGGGGCGGGACTCTGGATGAGCAGTTCTTC
CSARVWGGTLDEQFF
>-|-|TRBV9|TRBJ2-1
TGTGCCAGCAGCGTTTCGGCGGGACGTGAGCAGTTCTTC
CASSVSAGREQFF
>-|many|TRBV14|TRBJ2-7
TGTGCCAGCAGGAAGACAGGTGGCTACGAGCAGTACTTC
CASRKTGGYEQYF
>-|many|TRBV20-1|TRBJ2-7
TGCAGTGCTAGAAGGAGCGTAGACTACGAGCAGTACTTC
CSARRSVDYEQYF
>-|-|TRBV11-3|TRBJ2-2
TGTGCCAGCAGCTTCTCTCACACCGGGGAGCTGTTTTTT
CASSFSHTGELFF
>-|many|TRBV20-1|TRBJ2-1
TGCAGTGCTAGAGATTGGAGCGCCGGAAGGAATGAGCAGTTCTTC
CSARDWSAGRNEQFF
>-|many|TRBV29-1|TRBJ2-7
TGCAGCGTTGAACGGACCGGATCCTACGAGCAGTACTTC
CSVERTGSYEQYF
>-|many|TRBV12-3/TRBV12-4|TRBJ1-4
TGTGCCAGCAGTTTCCGGGGAGAAGGTGAAAAACTGTTTTTT
CASSFRGEGEKLFF
>-|many|TRBV12-3/TRBV12-4|TRBJ2-1
TGTGCCAGCAGCGACCGTAACGAGCAGTTCTTC
CASSDRNEQFF
>TRBD2|-|TRBV20-1|TRBJ2-1
TGCAGTGCGCAGCGGGAGGGCCTCTACAATGAGCAGTTCTTC
CSAQREGLYNEQFF
>-|-|TRBV5-1|TRBJ2-7
TGCGCCAGCAGCTCATCCGGGACCCTGACCTACGAGCAGTACTTC
CASSSSGTLTYEQYF
>-|many|TRBV5-1|TRBJ2-1
TGCGCCAGCAGCTTGGAAGCAGGTGAACAGGGTGAGCAGTTCTTC
CASSLEAGEQGEQFF
>-|many|TRBV4-1|TRBJ2-2
TGCGCCAGCAGCCAAGGACCTTTGGATTCCGGGGAGCTGTTTTTT
CASSQGPLDSGELFF
>-|many|TRBV28|TRBJ2-5
TGTGCCAGCAGTTCCCCCCGAGCCCGGGGTAGGATGACCCAGTACTTC
CASSSPRARGRMTQYF
>-|few|TRBV29-1|TRBJ2-5
TGCAGCGTTGGGCTTAGACTCACGGAGACCCAGTACTTC
CSVGLRLTETQYF
>-|few|TRBV30|TRBJ1-5
TGTGCCTGGAGTGACGAGGGGTATAGCAATCAGCCCCAGCATTTT
CAWSDEGYSNQPQHF